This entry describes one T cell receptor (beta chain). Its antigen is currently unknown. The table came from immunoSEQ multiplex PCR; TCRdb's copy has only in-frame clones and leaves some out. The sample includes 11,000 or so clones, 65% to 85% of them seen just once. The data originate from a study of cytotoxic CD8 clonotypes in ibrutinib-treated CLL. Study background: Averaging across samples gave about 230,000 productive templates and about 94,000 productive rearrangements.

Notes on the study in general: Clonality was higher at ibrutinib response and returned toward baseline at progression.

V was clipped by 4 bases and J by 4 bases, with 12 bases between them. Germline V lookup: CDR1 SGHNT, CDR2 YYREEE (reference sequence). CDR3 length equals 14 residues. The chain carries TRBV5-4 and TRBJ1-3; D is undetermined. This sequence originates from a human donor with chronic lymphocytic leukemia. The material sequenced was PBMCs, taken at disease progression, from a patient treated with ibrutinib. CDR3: CASSNRTRGNTIYF. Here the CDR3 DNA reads TGTGCCAGCAGCAACCGGACCCGCGGAAACACCATATATTTT.